The source of this T cell receptor beta chain is a study of CD8 T cells in ankylosing spondylitis. Quantitative 5'-RACE with molecular barcodes generated TCR beta libraries. MiXCR, applied by TCRdb to the 5' RACE reads, yields one record per CDR3 protein. The repertoire consists of a few hundred thousand distinct CDR3 sequences, with under 14% occurring once and the leading ten covering 9.1%. Study-level findings and limits: Seemingly distinctive of ankylosing spondylitis blood was a TCR beta motif formed by eight highly homologous variants.

The table lists this clonotype with many counts. What it recognizes is unknown. The CDR3 length is 15 residues. Deletions cut 4 bases from V and 0 bases from J, with 14 bases between. The V gene's germline CDR1 is SGDLS and CDR2 YYNGEE. This receptor was taken from a female donor with ankylosing spondylitis or in good health (not recorded which). The chain has TRBV9 and TRBJ2-7, with a weak D call TRBD1 (6 bases). The sample comprised blood, either unsorted or a sorted T cell fraction (not recorded which). The CDR3 DNA follows: TGTGCCAGCAGCCCGATGGGGGCTAGCTCCTACGAGCAGTACTTC. It codes for CASSPMGASSYEQYF.